These 20 T cell receptor beta chains share one sample of origin, sequenced in a study of cytomegalovirus exposure and HLA in healthy donors. The study ran its PCR with 60 Vbeta and 13 Jbeta primers. Method: immunoSEQ multiplex PCR; TCRdb's copy keeps in-frame clones and lacks some. The sample has some 130,000 clones, 80% to 90% seen once; the top ten hold roughly 2.6%. Sample: PBMCs. These receptors were taken from a man in his fifties in good health and CMV-seronegative.

V gene TRBV7-6 combines with J gene TRBJ1-5; TRBD1 aligns across 10 bases. V trimming: 5 bases; J trimming: 1 base; junction bases outside the gene matches: 2. Germline lookup yields CDR1 SGHVS and CDR2 FNYEAQ. The CDR3 consists of 15 residues. CDR3 DNA: TGTGCCAGCAGCCGGACAGGGGGGAGCAATCAGCCCCAGCATTTT. It translates to CASSRTGGSNQPQHF.

The J gene is TRBJ2-5, the V gene TRBV14, with a possible D match to TRBD2 (6 bases). Per the germline V gene, CDR1 is SGHDN and CDR2 is FVKESK. V lost 1 base and J lost 11, with 23 bases in between. This CDR3 is 16 amino acids long. DNA of the CDR3: TGTGCCAGCAGCCAAGCGTCCTGGGGGTTCTCGGGGGAGCAGTACTTC. This codes for CASSQASWGFSGEQYF.

The chain carries TRBV5-1 and TRBJ2-1; 9 bases match TRBD1. The CDR3 sequence is 13 residues long. Germline V CDR1 and CDR2: SGHRS, YFSETQ. The ends lost 7 bases at V and 3 bases at J; junction bases unmatched: 2. CDR3 loop: CASRQGGYNEQFF. CDR3 DNA: TGCGCCAGCCGACAGGGGGGCTACAATGAGCAGTTCTTC.

The chain uses TRBV2 and TRBJ2-5; TRBD2 might be the D (5 bases). The DNA end is a closer match to TRBJ2-7, so the J assignment may be wrong. CDR3 length equals 13 residues. Germline CDR1 SNHLY, CDR2 FYNNEI. CDR3 in amino acids: CASRGVGLYEQYF. The DNA for the CDR3 is TGTGCCAGCAGAGGAGTTGGACTCTACGAGCAGTACTTC.

The V and J genes are TRBV5-4 and TRBJ1-3; D is possibly TRBD1 (6 bases). V lost 4 bases to trimming and J lost 1 base, with 9 bases between them. This CDR3 region has 14 residues. Germline V gene lookup returns CDR1 SGHNT and CDR2 YYREEE (reference sequence). CDR3 protein: CASSNRESGNTIYF. Here the CDR3 DNA reads TGTGCCAGCAGCAACAGGGAATCTGGAAACACCATATATTTT.

V gene TRBV11-2 combines with J gene TRBJ2-6, with 7 nucleotides matching TRBD1. CDR1 and CDR2 from the germline V gene are SGHAT and FQNNGV. V gave up 5 bases and J gave up 0 bases; unmatched junction bases: 10. CDR3 length: 18 amino acids. The CDR3 nucleotides read TGTGCCAGCAGCCTCTACAGGGGTTTGCGCTCTGGGGCCAACGTCCTGACTTTC. It is translated as CASSLYRGLRSGANVLTF.

This clone was seen more than once but under ten times. The chain recombines TRBV18 with TRBJ2-3; D unclear. CDR1 and CDR2 (germline): KGHSH, LQKENI. The CDR3 loop spans 13 amino acids. V gave up 3 bases and J gave up 4 bases, with 8 bases separating them. CDR3 region: CASSPVAADTQYF. The CDR3, as DNA: TGTGCCAGCTCACCTGTAGCAGCAGATACGCAGTATTTT.

The chain is built from TRBV15 and TRBJ1-2, with D maybe TRBD1 (6 bases). With 0 bases removed from V and 7 bases from J, the gap between germline ends came to 12 bases. The CDR3 covers 14 residues. CDR1 is LNHNV and CDR2 is YYDKDF in the germline V gene (reference sequence). CDR3 sequence (DNA): TGTGCCACCAGCAGAGAGGGACATGATAGTGGCTACACCTTC. Protein: CATSREGHDSGYTF.

The chain links TRBV9 to TRBJ2-6, with D possibly TRBD1 on 5 matching bases. The CDR3 runs to 15 residues. V was cut by 2 bases and J by 5 bases, with 11 bases left in between. CDR1 SGDLS and CDR2 YYNGEE come from the germline V gene. CDR3 nucleotide sequence: TGTGCCAGCAGCGTGACAGTCTCGAGGGCCAACGTCCTGACTTTC. This encodes CASSVTVSRANVLTF.

The J gene is TRBJ2-7, the V gene TRBV7-9, with D tentatively TRBD1 (5 bases). The CDR3 spans 14 residues. The germline V gene encodes CDR1 SEHNR and CDR2 FQNEAQ (reference sequence). V lost 3 bases and J 2 bases, leaving 11 bases between the germline ends. CDR3: CASSFPRVPYEQYF. Written as DNA, the CDR3 is TGTGCCAGCAGCTTCCCCAGGGTACCCTACGAGCAGTACTTC.

This clone has a handful of counts. The chain links TRBV6-1 to TRBJ2-5, with 7 bases matching TRBD2. Trimming at V came to 4 bases and at J to 5 bases, leaving 10 bases not matched to a gene. CDR1 is MNHNS, CDR2 SASEGT, per germline. The CDR3 covers 15 residues. The CDR3: CASSGASGGWETQYF. In DNA, the CDR3 is TGTGCCAGCAGTGGGGCTAGCGGTGGGTGGGAGACCCAGTACTTC.

This chain links TRBV10-1 with TRBJ2-5, with D perhaps TRBD2 (5 bases). V lost 2 bases to trimming and J lost 4 bases, with 11 bases between them. Germline lookup yields CDR1 WNHNN and CDR2 SYGVQD (reference sequence). The CDR3 consists of 14 residues. The CDR3 region has the DNA TGCGCCAGCAGTGAGGGCCGGGGAACAGAGACCCAGTACTTC. The encoded protein is CASSEGRGTETQYF.

This chain uses TRBV6-6 with TRBJ1-4, with TRBD1 identical over 7 bases. The CDR3 length is 13 residues. CDR1 and CDR2 from the germline V gene are MNHNY and SVGAGI (reference sequence). The trim removed 6 bases at V and 7 bases at J, leaving 5 bases unmatched. The CDR3 bases are TGTGCCAGCAGACGACAGGGTAGTGAAAAACTGTTTTTT. Encoded protein: CASRRQGSEKLFF.

This clone appeared a few times. The rearrangement links TRBV5-1 to TRBJ2-3, with 10 bases aligning to TRBD1. The V gene end was trimmed by 0 bases and the J gene end by 1 base; junction bases not matched to a gene: 5. CDR1 and CDR2 from the germline V gene are SGHRS and YFSETQ. This CDR3 has 17 residues. The DNA for the CDR3 is TGCGCCAGCAGCTTGGCCGGGGGGACAGGGGGCACAGATACGCAGTATTTT. Its protein is CASSLAGGTGGTDTQYF.

This chain joins TRBV7-6 and TRBJ2-3, with 7 bases identical to TRBD1. CDR1 and CDR2 (germline): SGHVS, FNYEAQ. V was clipped by 3 bases and J by 4 bases; unmatched bases: 4. This CDR3 spans 14 amino acids. CDR3 residues: CASSFDRVADTQYF. In DNA form, the CDR3 reads TGTGCCAGCAGCTTTGACAGGGTGGCAGATACGCAGTATTTT.

The CDR3 bases are TGTGCCAGTAGTATGCGGGCCCACGATACGCAGTATTTT. It translates to CASSMRAHDTQYF. The V gene is TRBV19, the J gene TRBJ2-3; D may be TRBD2 (5 bases). V was cut by 3 bases and J by 6 bases, with 10 bases left in between. There are 13 residues in the CDR3. Germline CDR1 is LNHDA and CDR2 is SQIVND (reference sequence).

This chain uses TRBV19 with TRBJ2-1, with TRBD1 identical over 9 bases. Per germline, CDR1 LNHDA and CDR2 SQIVND (reference sequence). The CDR3 has 13 amino acids. The junction had 6 bases not matched to a gene; V was cut back by 5 bases and J by 10 bases. DNA for the CDR3: TGTGCCAGTAGTCACGGGACAGGGTTGGAGCAGTTCTTC. It translates to CASSHGTGLEQFF.

This clone has more than one count but fewer than ten. The chain uses TRBV5-4 and TRBJ2-2; 7 nucleotides align to TRBD1. Per the germline V gene, CDR1 is SGHNT and CDR2 is YYREEE (reference sequence). CDR3 length equals 15 residues. The V and J ends lost 4 bases and 4 bases, in that order; junction bases with no gene match: 7. Here the CDR3 reads CASSRQGEATGELFF. The CDR3 nucleotides read TGTGCCAGCAGCCGACAGGGAGAGGCCACCGGGGAGCTGTTTTTT.

The chain is built from TRBV7-9 and TRBJ2-1, with D maybe TRBD1 (6 bases). With 2 bases removed from V and 3 bases from J, the gap between germline ends came to 11 bases. The CDR3 spans 15 residues. Germline V lookup: CDR1 SEHNR, CDR2 FQNEAQ (reference sequence). The CDR3 region is CASSLRQARYNEQFF. The CDR3 region has the DNA TGTGCCAGCAGCTTAAGACAGGCCCGCTACAATGAGCAGTTCTTC.

The J gene is TRBJ2-7, the V gene TRBV11-1, with a weak D call TRBD2 (6 bases). Trimming removed 3 bases from V and 5 bases from J, with 17 bases in between. CDR1 and CDR2 (germline): SGHAT, FQDESV (reference sequence). This CDR3 contains 15 residues. As DNA, the CDR3 is TGTGCCAGCAGCTTGCGGAGGGAGAGGGGAAACGAGCAGTACTTC. Its translation: CASSLRRERGNEQYF. Variable domain in full (rest from reference TRBV11-1 and TRBJ2-7): EAEVAQSPRYKITEKSQAVAFWCDPISGHATLYWYRQILGQGPELLVQFQDESVVDDSQLPKDRFSAERLKGVDSTLKIQPAELGDSAMYLCASSLRRERGNEQYFGPGTRLTVT.